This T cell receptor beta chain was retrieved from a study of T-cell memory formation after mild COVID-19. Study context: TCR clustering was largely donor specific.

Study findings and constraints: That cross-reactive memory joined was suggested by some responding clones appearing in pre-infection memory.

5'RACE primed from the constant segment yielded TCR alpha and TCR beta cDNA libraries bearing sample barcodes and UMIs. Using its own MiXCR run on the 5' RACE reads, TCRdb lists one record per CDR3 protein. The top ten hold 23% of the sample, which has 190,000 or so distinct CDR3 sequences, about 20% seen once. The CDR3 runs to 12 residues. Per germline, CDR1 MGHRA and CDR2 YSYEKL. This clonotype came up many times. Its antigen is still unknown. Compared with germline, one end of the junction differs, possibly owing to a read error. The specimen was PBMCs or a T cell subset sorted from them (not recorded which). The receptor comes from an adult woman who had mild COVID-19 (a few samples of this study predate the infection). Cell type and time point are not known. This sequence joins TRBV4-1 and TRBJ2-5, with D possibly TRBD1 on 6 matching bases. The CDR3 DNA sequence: TGTGCCAGCAGTCAGGGGCAAGAGACCCAGTACTTC. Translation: CASSQGQETQYF.